Presented here are 18 T cell receptor beta chains from one specimen sequenced in a study of blood T cells in healthy people across ages. Together with a sample-barcoded 5' primer, a J-beta primer mix was included in a second PCR lasting about 7 to 11 cycles. In TCRdb, the 5' RACE reads were re-called with MiXCR into one record per CDR3 protein. The table has approximately 1,100,000 distinct CDR3 sequences, more than 35% seen once. The sequenced sample consisted of blood. These receptors were collected from an older woman in good health.

The gene calls are TRBV20-1 and TRBJ2-4, with 10 bases matching TRBD1. V was clipped by 3 bases and J by 13 bases; unmatched bases: 6. The CDR3 runs 12 residues. CDR1 and CDR2 (germline): DFQATT, SNEGSKA (reference sequence). The chain's CDR3 is CSARKTGGLQYF. CDR3 coding DNA: TGCAGTGCTAGGAAGACAGGGGGCTTACAGTACTTC.

The chain employs TRBV2 and TRBJ2-5; the D is unclear. CDR1 is SNHLY and CDR2 is FYNNEI in the germline V gene. The CDR3 covers 13 residues. Deletions cut 5 bases from V and 11 bases from J, with 18 bases between. CDR3 bases: TGTGCCAGCAGTATTGAGCCCTACAATGAGCAGTACTTC. Protein: CASSIEPYNEQYF.

The chain recombines TRBV3-1 with TRBJ2-7; 11 nucleotides line up with TRBD2. J lost 2 bases, V lost 6 bases, and 6 bases had no gene match. The germline CDR1 and CDR2 sequences are LGHDT and YNNKEL (reference sequence). The CDR3 loop spans 15 amino acids. CDR3 in amino acids: CASSYRLAGTYEQYF. For the CDR3, the DNA is TGTGCCAGCAGTTACCGACTAGCGGGAACCTACGAGCAGTACTTC.

The chain is built from TRBV28 and TRBJ1-1; D ambiguous. Germline V gene data show CDR1 as MDHEN and CDR2 as SYDVKM. This CDR3 contains 15 residues. V dropped 4 bases and J dropped 2 bases, with 14 bases sitting between them. DNA of the CDR3: TGTGCCAGCAGTTCCCCAGACCCAACCAACACTGAAGCTTTCTTT. Protein product: CASSSPDPTNTEAFF.

The chain recombines TRBV27 with TRBJ2-7, with D unresolved. The CDR3 length is 15 residues. V was pared by 2 bases and J by 0 bases, with 11 bases between. The germline gives CDR1 MNHEY, CDR2 SMNVEV (reference sequence). CDR3 nucleotide sequence: TGTGCCAGCAGTTTAGGGTCGGCCAGCTCCTACGAGCAGTACTTC. The encoded protein is CASSLGSASSYEQYF.

The chain has TRBV12-3 or TRBV12-4 and TRBJ2-4; 13 bases are shared with TRBD2. The junction had 2 bases not matched to a gene; V was cut back by 5 bases and J by 4 bases. This CDR3 is built from 15 residues. The CDR3 spells CASSPGLAGKNIQYF. CDR3 coding DNA: TGTGCCAGCAGTCCGGGACTAGCGGGGAAAAACATTCAGTACTTC.

J is TRBJ2-7 and V is TRBV27; D is undetermined. The CDR3 has 11 amino acids. The ends were cut back, 10 bases at V and 4 bases at J, with 11 bases in the middle. Looked up from germline, CDR1 is MNHEY and CDR2 is SMNVEV (reference sequence). CDR3 DNA: TGTGCCACCTCACATCGATACGAGCAGTACTTC. Residues: CATSHRYEQYF.

This clonotype came up many times. The gene calls are TRBV9 and TRBJ2-4, with 7 bases that match TRBD2. Germline-derived CDR1 and CDR2 are SGDLS and YYNGEE. V lost 3 bases to trimming and J lost 5 bases; unmatched junction nucleotides: 2. The CDR3 is made up of 13 amino acids. The CDR3 loop is CASSGEGQNIQYF. CDR3 DNA sequence: TGTGCCAGCAGCGGGGAGGGACAAAACATTCAGTACTTC.

The rearrangement uses TRBV5-1 and TRBJ2-1; D is possibly TRBD2 (6 bases). Deletions cut 4 bases from V and 2 bases from J, with 13 bases between. The CDR3 runs to 15 residues. Germline CDR1 is SGHRS and CDR2 is YFSETQ. As DNA, the CDR3 is TGCGCCAGCAGCCGCCGGCTAGCGCCCTACAATGAGCAGTTCTTC. This sequence encodes CASSRRLAPYNEQFF.

The chain is built from TRBV6-6 and TRBJ2-5; D is unresolved. The end of the DNA is better explained by TRBJ2-7, so the J call may be wrong. The V gene's germline CDR1 is MNHNY and CDR2 SVGAGI (reference sequence). The CDR3 spans 15 residues. CDR3 amino acids: CASSYSQSITYEQYF. The CDR3 nucleotides read TGTGCCAGCAGTTACTCGCAGTCTATAACTTACGAGCAGTACTTC.

This clonotype came up a few times. The chain carries TRBV5-5 and TRBJ2-1; unclear D gene. The V and J ends lost 2 bases and 8 bases respectively, with 11 bases between them. CDR3 size: 13 residues. CDR1 SGHKS and CDR2 YYEKEE come from the germline V gene (reference sequence). As DNA, the CDR3 is TGTGCCAGCAGCTTCCCCAGAAGGGATGAGCAGTTCTTC. Its translation is CASSFPRRDEQFF. Looking up the rest from reference TRBV5-5 and TRBJ2-1 gives the full variable domain: DAGVTQSPTHLIKTRGQQVTLRCSPISGHKSVSWYQQVLGQGPQFIFQYYEKEERGRGNFPDRFSARQFPNYSSELNVNALLLGDSALYLCASSFPRRDEQFFGPGTRLTVL.

V usage is TRBV5-1 and J usage is TRBJ1-2; D remains ambiguous. This CDR3 has 15 residues. The germline V and J ends were trimmed by 3 bases and 4 bases, with 16 bases remaining between them. Germline-derived CDR1 and CDR2 are SGHRS and YFSETQ. The CDR3, as DNA: TGCGCCAGCAGCTGGGAGGGCAGGTTGAGCTATGGCTACACCTTC. Translated, it gives CASSWEGRLSYGYTF.

The genes are TRBV12-3 or TRBV12-4 and TRBJ2-7; D could derive from TRBD1 or TRBD2 (5 bases each). V lost 5 bases to trimming and J lost 2 bases, with 16 bases between them. The CDR3 has 15 residues. The CDR3 sequence is CASSGFRDPAYEQYF. CDR3 bases: TGTGCCAGCAGTGGTTTTCGGGACCCCGCCTACGAGCAGTACTTC.

A few counts support this clonotype. V usage is TRBV29-1 and J usage is TRBJ2-1; TRBD1 might be the D (6 bases). The V and J ends lost 7 bases and 5 bases respectively, with 9 bases between them. Germline-derived CDR1 and CDR2 are SQVTM and ANQGSEA. The length of the CDR3 is 11 residues. The CDR3 DNA reads TGCAGCGGATACAGGGACAATGAGCAGTTCTTC. It translates to CSGYRDNEQFF.

The CDR3 DNA reads as TGCAGTGCTAGGGCAGACAGGGTGAACACTGAAGCTTTCTTT. Amino acid sequence: CSARADRVNTEAFF. The chain joins TRBV20-1 to TRBJ1-1; 7 bases align to TRBD1. Germline V gives CDR1 DFQATT, CDR2 SNEGSKA (reference sequence). The CDR3 has 14 residues. J gave up 0 bases and V 3 bases, and 4 bases lay outside the gene matches.

This rearrangement joins TRBV5-1 to TRBJ2-7, with 8 bases matching TRBD1. V lost 3 bases to trimming and J lost 4 bases; unmatched junction nucleotides: 6. This CDR3 is 14 amino acids long. Germline CDR1 SGHRS, CDR2 YFSETQ. This chain's CDR3 is CASSWAGGGYEQYF. The DNA for the CDR3 is TGCGCCAGCAGCTGGGCAGGGGGCGGTTACGAGCAGTACTTC.

This rearrangement joins TRBV4-1 to TRBJ1-4, with 9 bases identical to TRBD1. CDR3 length equals 16 residues. Germline CDR1 is MGHRA and CDR2 is YSYEKL. Germline trimming cut 3 bases from V and 8 bases from J; bases unmatched to any gene: 10. CDR3 region: CASSHPGQGIEEKLFF. For the CDR3, the DNA is TGCGCCAGCAGCCACCCCGGACAGGGGATCGAGGAAAAACTGTTTTTT.

This clonotype turned up a few times. The chain couples TRBV5-8 to TRBJ2-1; D ambiguous. Germline CDR1 reads SGHTS; CDR2 reads YDEGEE. The CDR3 totals 12 residues. Trimming removed 4 bases at V and 5 bases at J, with 7 bases between. The CDR3 region has the DNA TGTGCCAGCAGCCCGGTTGACAATGAGCAGTTCTTC. Translated, it gives CASSPVDNEQFF.